The rows below give T cell receptor beta chains drawn from one sample of a study of T-cell reconstitution after alpha-beta-depleted transplantation in children. TCRdb fed the PCR reads into MiXCR, producing one record per CDR3 protein. Here the sample spans around 490,000 distinct CDR3 sequences, roughly an eighth being singletons. This specimen consisted of PBMCs, mostly from graft donor cells, obtained 180 days after TCRalphabeta/CD19-depleted stem cell transplant. The receptors were gathered from a female patient aged 2 to 10 who had a stem cell transplant for aplastic anemia, so the T cells may come from the graft donor. Each CDR3 is given with its conserved first and last residue. The D gene is left open where the match is weak. Clone size is shown for a subset of rows, as once, few, many or a class of expanded clone.

J gene | clone size | D gene | V gene | CDR3 length | CDR3 protein | CDR3 DNA
TRBJ1-2 | - | - | TRBV24-1 | 15 | CATSDPTTGAYGYTF | TGTGCCACCAGTGACCCTACGACAGGCGCCTATGGCTACACCTTC
TRBJ2-3 | - | TRBD1 | TRBV28 | 17 | CASSPFYGQGLVDTQYF | TGTGCCAGCAGCCCCTTTTATGGACAGGGGCTCGTAGATACGCAGTATTTT
TRBJ2-3 | - | - | TRBV7-2 | 12 | CASSYAGYTQYF | TGTGCCAGCAGCTACGCGGGATATACGCAGTATTTT
TRBJ2-5 | few | TRBD1 | TRBV3-1 | 16 | CASSQEEGQGRETQYF | TGTGCCAGCAGCCAAGAAGAAGGACAGGGGAGGGAGACCCAGTACTTC
TRBJ2-1 | few | TRBD2 | TRBV7-8 | 18 | CASSPRPTSALTYNEQFF | TGTGCCAGCAGCCCCCGACCGACTAGCGCCCTCACCTACAATGAGCAGTTCTTC
TRBJ2-3 | once | - | TRBV21-1 | 16 | CASSKAKGRPTDTQYF | TGTGCCAGCAGCAAAGCCAAAGGCCGGCCGACAGATACGCAGTATTTT
TRBJ2-7 | few | TRBD1 | TRBV9 | 15 | CASSITGGAAYEQYF | TGTGCCAGCAGCATCACAGGGGGCGCGGCCTACGAGCAGTACTTC
TRBJ2-5 | many | - | TRBV12-3/TRBV12-4 | 14 | CASSSATGLETQYF | TGTGCCAGCAGTTCGGCTACAGGGTTAGAGACCCAGTACTTC
TRBJ1-2 | - | - | TRBV4-3 | 16 | CASMPGFLGTPNGYTF | TGCGCCAGCATGCCGGGGTTCCTCGGGACACCAAATGGCTACACCTTC
TRBJ2-1 | - | - | TRBV11-3 | 14 | CASKGVSSYNEQFF | TGTGCCAGCAAGGGGGTGAGCTCCTACAATGAGCAGTTCTTC
TRBJ2-1 | few | TRBD2 | TRBV15 | 17 | CATSKALTSGIGGEQFF | TGTGCCACCAGCAAAGCGCTGACTAGCGGGATAGGGGGTGAGCAGTTCTTC
TRBJ2-5 | - | TRBD1 | TRBV24-1 | 18 | CATSDPSWQGASQETQYF | TGTGCCACCAGTGATCCCTCCTGGCAGGGGGCATCCCAAGAGACCCAGTACTTC
TRBJ1-5 | - | - | TRBV6-5 | 15 | CASSYGWGSNQPQHF | TGTGCCAGCAGTTATGGTTGGGGGTCGAATCAGCCCCAGCATTTT
TRBJ1-2 | - | - | TRBV7-9 | 15 | CASSLKQGTNYGYTF | TGTGCCAGCAGCCTCAAACAGGGAACTAACTATGGCTACACCTTC
TRBJ2-1 | few | TRBD1 | TRBV28 | 18 | CASSLWGGGQGSYNEQFF | TGTGCCAGCAGTTTATGGGGGGGTGGACAGGGGTCCTACAATGAGCAGTTCTTC
TRBJ1-1 | few | - | TRBV18 | 14 | CASSPQPMNTEAFF | TGTGCCAGCTCACCACAGCCTATGAACACTGAAGCTTTCTTT
TRBJ1-5 | - | - | TRBV7-2 | 15 | CASSLMGLPNQPQHF | TGTGCCAGCAGCTTAATGGGGTTACCGAATCAGCCCCAGCATTTT
TRBJ1-2 | - | TRBD1 | TRBV29-1 | 14 | CSDEGQGGYYGYTF | TGCAGCGATGAAGGACAGGGGGGTTACTATGGCTACACCTTC
TRBJ2-7 | few | - | TRBV28 | 15 | CASRGPGKARDEQYF | TGTGCCAGCAGGGGACCGGGTAAGGCTAGGGACGAGCAGTACTTC
TRBJ2-1 | few | - | TRBV27 | 13 | CASTRLGTGEQFF | TGTGCCAGCACCAGGCTAGGAACCGGTGAGCAGTTCTTC
TRBJ2-3 | - | TRBD2 | TRBV5-1 | 17 | CASSHGTSGRRTDTQYF | TGCGCCAGCAGCCACGGGACTAGCGGGAGACGGACAGATACGCAGTATTTT
TRBJ1-5 | - | - | TRBV28 | 12 | CASSLPGVPQHF | TGTGCCAGCAGTTTGCCAGGGGTGCCCCAGCATTTT
TRBJ1-5 | - | - | TRBV11-2 | 13 | CASSPGEGQPQHF | TGTGCCAGCAGCCCAGGGGAGGGTCAGCCCCAGCATTTT
TRBJ1-5 | - | - | TRBV19 | 13 | CASSIPWDQPQHF | TGTGCCAGTAGTATCCCCTGGGATCAGCCCCAGCATTTT
TRBJ2-7 | few | TRBD2 | TRBV6-9 | 14 | CASRLAGGSYEQYF | TGTGCCAGCAGACTAGCGGGAGGTTCCTACGAGCAGTACTTC
TRBJ1-2 | - | - | TRBV9 | 15 | CASSARQAFGYGYTF | TGTGCCAGCAGCGCCCGACAGGCCTTCGGCTATGGCTACACCTTC
TRBJ2-3 | - | TRBD1 | TRBV9 | 15 | CASSVGGQGPDTQYF | TGTGCCAGCAGCGTAGGGGGACAGGGCCCAGATACGCAGTATTTT
TRBJ1-6 | few | - | TRBV12-3/TRBV12-4 | 19 | CASRTGTPTRWTPKAPLHF | TGTGCCAGCAGGACCGGGACCCCAACACGGTGGACACCGAAGGCACCCCTCCACTTT
TRBJ2-1 | few | - | TRBV24-1 | 15 | CATSDLSRSYNEQFF | TGTGCCACCAGTGATTTAAGCCGCTCCTACAATGAGCAGTTCTTC
TRBJ1-5 | few | TRBD1 | TRBV7-2 | 14 | CASSPNRGGRPQHF | TGTGCCAGCAGCCCGAACAGGGGAGGAAGGCCCCAGCATTTT
TRBJ2-2 | - | TRBD1 | TRBV4-3 | 16 | CASSIIGTGDTGELFF | TGCGCCAGCAGCATAATCGGGACAGGGGACACCGGGGAGCTGTTTTTT
TRBJ1-4 | few | TRBD1 | TRBV24-1 | 15 | CATSGSTGEDEKLFF | TGTGCCACCAGTGGCTCGACAGGGGAGGACGAAAAACTGTTTTTT
TRBJ2-5 | few | TRBD2 | TRBV12-3/TRBV12-4 | 16 | CASSSRTSGIQETQYF | TGTGCCAGCAGTTCACGGACTAGCGGGATCCAAGAGACCCAGTACTTC
TRBJ2-6 | many | TRBD1 | TRBV7-9 | 17 | CASSDRDRWPGANVLTF | TGTGCCAGCAGCGACCGGGACAGGTGGCCTGGGGCCAACGTCCTGACTTTC
TRBJ1-2 | few | TRBD1 | TRBV12-3/TRBV12-4 | 14 | CASRSGQGAGGYTF | TGTGCCAGCAGGAGCGGACAGGGGGCGGGAGGCTACACCTTC
TRBJ2-5 | - | - | TRBV5-1 | 12 | CASSRPKETQYF | TGCGCCAGCAGCCGGCCCAAGGAGACCCAGTACTTC
TRBJ2-2 | few | TRBD2 | TRBV18 | 17 | CASSHLSGSMNTGELFF | TGTGCCAGCTCACACCTCAGCGGGAGTATGAACACCGGGGAGCTGTTTTTT
TRBJ1-1 | many | TRBD1 | TRBV19 | 12 | CASGQGFTEAFF | TGTGCCAGCGGACAGGGCTTCACTGAAGCTTTCTTT
TRBJ2-7 | - | - | TRBV10-3 | 15 | CAISELVGPLVEQYF | TGTGCCATCAGTGAGTTGGTGGGACCTCTTGTAGAGCAGTACTTC
TRBJ2-7 | many | TRBD2 | TRBV4-2 | 15 | CASSQGGTSGKRTYF | TGTGCCAGCAGCCAAGGGGGGACTAGCGGGAAAAGGACGTACTTC
TRBJ2-1 | few | TRBD1 | TRBV28 | 16 | CASNKRWDSSYNEQFF | TGTGCCAGCAACAAAAGGTGGGACAGCTCCTACAATGAGCAGTTCTTC
TRBJ2-1 | few | - | TRBV12-3/TRBV12-4 | 12 | CASQRSRDEQFF | TGTGCCAGCCAGAGGAGTCGGGATGAGCAGTTCTTC
TRBJ2-7 | few | - | TRBV27 | 13 | CASSLSSHNEQYF | TGTGCCAGCAGTTTATCGTCCCACAACGAGCAGTACTTC
TRBJ2-7 | - | TRBD1 | TRBV7-6 | 15 | CASSLDRSGGYEQYF | TGTGCCAGCAGCTTAGATAGGTCAGGGGGTTACGAGCAGTACTTC
TRBJ2-3 | - | TRBD1 | TRBV7-3 | 14 | CASSPNQDRPAQYF | TGTGCCAGCAGCCCGAACCAGGACAGGCCGGCGCAGTATTTT
TRBJ2-3 | few | - | TRBV4-3 | 18 | CASSQDGRPGASTDTQYF | TGCGCCAGCAGCCAAGACGGGAGGCCGGGGGCTAGCACAGATACGCAGTATTTT
TRBJ1-1 | - | - | TRBV5-1 | 15 | CASSLGQARNTEAFF | TGCGCCAGCAGCTTGGGGCAGGCGAGGAACACTGAAGCTTTCTTT
TRBJ1-1 | - | - | TRBV5-1 | 21 | CASSLVGLWDGVNYMNTEAFF | TGCGCCAGCAGCTTGGTAGGTCTATGGGATGGTGTCAATTACATGAACACTGAAGCTTTCTTT
TRBJ2-4 | many | TRBD2 | TRBV7-9 | 16 | CASSDQTSGRENIQYF | TGTGCCAGCAGCGACCAGACTAGCGGGAGGGAAAACATTCAGTACTTC
TRBJ2-7 | few | - | TRBV7-9 | 14 | CASSTALDNHEQYF | TGTGCCAGCAGCACCGCTCTGGACAACCACGAGCAGTACTTC
TRBJ2-5 | once | - | TRBV9 | 13 | CASSHVPRETQYF | TGTGCCAGCAGCCACGTCCCGAGAGAGACCCAGTACTTC
TRBJ2-1 | few | TRBD2 | TRBV7-2 | 16 | CASSLVSGSVGNEQFF | TGTGCCAGCAGCTTAGTTAGCGGGAGTGTGGGGAATGAGCAGTTCTTC
TRBJ1-6 | few | TRBD1 | TRBV6-5 | 15 | CASSYSDRAYSPLHF | TGTGCCAGCAGTTACTCCGACAGGGCCTATTCACCCCTCCACTTT
TRBJ1-1 | - | - | TRBV20-1 | 12 | CSASPQRMEAFF | TGCAGTGCTAGCCCCCAGCGTATGGAAGCTTTCTTT
TRBJ1-2 | - | - | TRBV20-1 | 15 | CSARPTGTRSYGYTF | TGCAGTGCTAGACCAACCGGGACACGGTCCTATGGCTACACCTTC